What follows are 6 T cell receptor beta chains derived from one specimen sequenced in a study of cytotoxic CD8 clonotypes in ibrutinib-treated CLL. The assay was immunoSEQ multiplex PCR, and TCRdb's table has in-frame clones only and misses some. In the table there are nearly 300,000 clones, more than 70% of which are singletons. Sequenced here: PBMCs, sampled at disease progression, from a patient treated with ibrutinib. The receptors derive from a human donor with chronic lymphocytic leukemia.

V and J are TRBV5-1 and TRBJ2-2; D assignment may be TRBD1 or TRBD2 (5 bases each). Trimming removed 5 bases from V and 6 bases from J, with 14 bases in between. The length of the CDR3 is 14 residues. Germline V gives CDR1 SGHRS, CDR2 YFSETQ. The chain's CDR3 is CASREVQGAGELFF. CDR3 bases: TGCGCCAGCAGGGAGGTGCAGGGCGCCGGGGAGCTGTTTTTT.

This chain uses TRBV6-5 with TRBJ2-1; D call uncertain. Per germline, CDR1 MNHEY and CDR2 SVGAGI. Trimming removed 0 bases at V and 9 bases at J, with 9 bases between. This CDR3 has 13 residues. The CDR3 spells CASSYSIWGEQFF. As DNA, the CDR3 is TGTGCCAGCAGTTACTCGATTTGGGGTGAGCAGTTCTTC.

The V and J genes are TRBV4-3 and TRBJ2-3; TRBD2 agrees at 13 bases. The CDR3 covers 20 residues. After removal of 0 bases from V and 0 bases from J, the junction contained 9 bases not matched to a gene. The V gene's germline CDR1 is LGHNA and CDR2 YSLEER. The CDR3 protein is CASSQDTSGRGKTSTDTQYF. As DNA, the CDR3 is TGCGCCAGCAGCCAAGATACTAGCGGGAGGGGAAAAACTAGCACAGATACGCAGTATTTT.

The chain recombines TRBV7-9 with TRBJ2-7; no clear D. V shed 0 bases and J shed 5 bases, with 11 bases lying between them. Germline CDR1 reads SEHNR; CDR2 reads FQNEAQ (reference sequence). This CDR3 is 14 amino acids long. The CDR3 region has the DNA TGTGCCAGCAGCTTAGCTTTAGGTATGAACGAGCAGTACTTC. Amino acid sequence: CASSLALGMNEQYF.

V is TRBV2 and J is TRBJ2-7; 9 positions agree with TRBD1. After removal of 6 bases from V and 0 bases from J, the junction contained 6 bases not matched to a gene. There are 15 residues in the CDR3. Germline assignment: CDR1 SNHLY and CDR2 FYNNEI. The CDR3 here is CASRGGTGFSYEQYF. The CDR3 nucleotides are TGTGCCAGCAGGGGGGGGACAGGGTTCTCCTACGAGCAGTACTTC.

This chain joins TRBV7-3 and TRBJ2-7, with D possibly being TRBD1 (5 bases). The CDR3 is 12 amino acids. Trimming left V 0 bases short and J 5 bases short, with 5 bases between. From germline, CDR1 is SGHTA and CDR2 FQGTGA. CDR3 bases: TGTGCCAGCAGCTTAACAGGGGACGAGCAGTACTTC. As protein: CASSLTGDEQYF.